This is a list of T cell receptor beta chains from one sample in a study of tumor-infiltrating lymphocytes in primary liver carcinoma. One entry per CDR3 protein, called by TCRdb with MiXCR from the multiplex PCR reads. The sample has about 110,000 distinct CDR3 sequences, around 83% seen once. Sample: liver tumor tissue from sampling region 3. These receptors were taken from a man aged 35 to 55 with primary liver carcinoma and hepatitis B virus infection. Both conserved end residues are part of each CDR3. Fields, in order: D gene, clone size, V gene, J gene, CDR3 protein, CDR3 DNA. A D gene is named only where the DNA matches it firmly. Size is stated for part of the rows, as once, few or many counts, or as a class when the clone is expanded.

>TRBD2|-|TRBV6-2/TRBV6-3|TRBJ2-6
CASSTLAGGNFGANVLTF
TGTGCCAGCAGTACCCTAGCGGGAGGAAACTTTGGGGCCAACGTCCTGACTTTC
>TRBD2|-|TRBV12-3/TRBV12-4|TRBJ2-5
CVSIPREDLLTQYF
TGTGTAAGCATCCCCCGGGAGGATCTGTTGACCCAGTATTTC
>TRBD1|once|TRBV13|TRBJ1-6
CASSSPRDRGDSHLHF
TGTGCCAGCAGCTCACCCAGGGACAGAGGCGATTCACACCTCCACTTT
>-|-|TRBV29-1|TRBJ1-2
CRVSLNGYYYGYTF
TGCAGGGTTTCACTTAACGGGTACTACTATGGGTACACCTTC
>TRBD2|many|TRBV5-1|TRBJ2-5
CASSLGRTSGRARETQYF
TGCGCCAGCAGCTTGGGAAGGACTAGCGGGAGGGCCCGGGAGACCCAGTACTTC
>-|-|TRBV6-5|TRBJ2-3
CASAYHAGTGTETQYF
TGTGCCAGCGCCTACCACGCCGGGACGGGCACAGAAACGCAGTATTTT
>-|-|TRBV4-3|TRBJ1-6
CASSQGHLYNSHFHF
TGCGCCAGCAGCCAAGGACACCTCTATAATTCACACTTCCACTTT
>TRBD2|-|TRBV6-2/TRBV6-3|TRBJ2-7
CATSTPTSGGYEQNF
TGTGCTACCAGCACTCCGACTAGCGGAGGATACGAGCAGAACTTC
>-|-|TRBV12-3/TRBV12-4|TRBJ2-7
CASSLGGAEEKYF
TGTGCCAGCAGTTTAGGGGGGGCCGAGGAGAAGTACTTC
>TRBD1|-|TRBV6-6|TRBJ1-5
CVSSYGDRVSIQPQHF
TGTGTCAGCAGTTACGGCGACAGGGTGAGCATTCAGCCCCAGCATTTT
>TRBD2|-|TRBV29-1|TRBJ2-7
CGVRTSGRSHKQYF
TGCGGCGTCCGGACTAGCGGGAGGAGCCACAAGCAGTACTTC
>-|-|TRBV11-2|TRBJ2-2
CASSLKGFSGAGELFF
TGTGCCAGCAGCTTGAAGGGGTTTTCGGGCGCCGGGGAGCTGTTTTTT
>-|-|TRBV11-1|TRBJ1-6
CPSSQTLVSPLYF
TGTCCCAGTAGCCAGACACTAGTTTCACCCCTCTACTTT
>-|once|TRBV12-3/TRBV12-4|TRBJ2-1
CASSLRGICSYNDQFF
TGTGCCAGCAGTTTACGGGGAATATGCTCCTACAATGACCAGTTCTTC
>-|-|TRBV7-8|TRBJ2-3
CASNINGYTDTQYF
TGTGCCAGCAACATTAACGGATACACAGATACGCAGTATTTT
>-|-|TRBV11-2|TRBJ2-3
CASSLSLGGRIATEHTQYF
TGTGCCAGCAGCTTATCTTTGGGGGGTAGGATCGCTACAGAACATACGCAGTATTTT
>-|-|TRBV7-2|TRBJ2-7
CASSFPGFSDGDEQYF
TGTGCCAGCAGCTTCCCAGGGTTTAGCGACGGGGACGAGCAGTACTTC
>TRBD2|-|TRBV29-1|TRBJ2-1
CSGQGLVGVGERFF
TGCAGCGGGCAAGGACTAGTGGGAGTAGGTGAGCGGTTCTTC
>-|once|TRBV12-3/TRBV12-4|TRBJ2-5
CAGSLSGVPETQYF
TGTGCCGGTAGTTTGTCAGGGGTGCCAGAGACCCAGTACTTC
>TRBD2|-|TRBV29-1|TRBJ2-5
CSVSLLAGREGTQYF
TGCAGTGTTTCCTTACTAGCGGGAAGGGAAGGGACCCAGTACTTC
>-|-|TRBV6-1|TRBJ2-7
CASRLAGLSYERYF
TGTGCCAGCCGGCTAGCAGGTCTCTCCTACGAGCGGTACTTC
>-|-|TRBV6-1|TRBJ2-7
CASSETYYEQYF
TGCGCCAGTAGTGAGACCTACTACGAGCAGTACTTC
>-|-|TRBV12-5|TRBJ2-5
CANDLVWEETQYF
TGTGCTAATGATTTGGTATGGGAAGAGACCCAGTACTTC
>-|many|TRBV10-3|TRBJ1-3
CAISESAASGNTIYF
TGTGCCATCAGTGAGTCCGCAGCCTCTGGAAACACCATATATTTT
>-|-|TRBV5-4|TRBJ1-1
CASSFPGVNTDAFF
TGTGCTAGCAGCTTTCCCGGGGTGAACACTGATGCTTTCTTT
>TRBD1|-|TRBV12-3/TRBV12-4|TRBJ2-1
CANSLRGQGKQFF
TGTGCCAACAGTTTGAGGGGACAGGGGAAGCAGTTCTTC
>TRBD2|-|TRBV5-4|TRBJ2-1
CAISRTTSGRAYNEQFF
TGTGCCATCAGTAGGACGACTAGCGGGAGGGCTTACAATGAGCAGTTCTTC
>-|-|TRBV5-6|TRBJ2-7
CAGSLMASAYEQYF
TGTGCCGGCAGCTTGATGGCTAGTGCCTACGAGCAGTACTTC
>-|few|TRBV4-3|TRBJ2-7
CANSQDLRYEQYF
TGCGCCAACAGTCAAGATCTGCGCTACGAGCAGTACTTC
>-|-|TRBV10-3|TRBJ2-5
CVISATRLGETQYF
TGTGTCATCAGTGCGACACGGTTGGGAGAGACCCAGTACTTC
>-|-|TRBV10-3|TRBJ2-7
CANSESRIGGLYEQYF
TGTGCCAACAGTGAGTCTAGGATAGGGGGGCTCTACGAGCAGTACTTC
>-|-|TRBV29-1|TRBJ2-1
CSADLFRANTNEQFF
TGCAGCGCTGATCTTTTTAGAGCCAATACCAATGAGCAGTTCTTC
>-|-|TRBV10-3|TRBJ1-5
CAISEQGANQPQHF
TGTGCCATCAGTGAGCAAGGGGCGAATCAGCCCCAGCATTTT
>-|-|TRBV29-1|TRBJ2-7
CSVGKDPCSYEQYF
TGCAGCGTTGGTAAGGATCCCTGCTCCTACGAGCAGTACTTC
>TRBD2|-|TRBV29-1|TRBJ2-3
CSFEGSGSADTQYF
TGCAGCTTTGAGGGTAGCGGGAGTGCAGATACGCAGTATTTT
>-|-|TRBV6-2/TRBV6-3|TRBJ1-1
CARSPKRLFTKMNTEAFF
TGTGCCAGAAGTCCCAAGAGGCTTTTTACCAAAATGAACACTGAAGCTTTCTTT
>-|-|TRBV6-6|TRBJ1-6
CVSSNTGISPLQF
TGTGTCAGTAGTAATACAGGAATTTCACCCCTCCAGTTT
>TRBD2|-|TRBV7-9|TRBJ2-1
CASSPTTWEAGDNEQFF
TGTGCCAGCAGTCCGACAACCTGGGAAGCGGGGGACAATGAGCAGTTTTTC
>TRBD2|medium-sized|TRBV11-2|TRBJ2-1
CASSFQWVPGTSGSHEQFF
TGTGCCAGCAGCTTCCAATGGGTGCCTGGGACTAGCGGGAGTCATGAGCAGTTCTTC
>TRBD2|many|TRBV4-2|TRBJ2-5
CASSQESGTSGISPRETQYF
TGTGCCAGCAGCCAAGAGTCCGGGACTAGCGGGATCTCGCCGCGGGAGACCCAGTACTTC
>-|once|TRBV11-1|TRBJ2-1
CPSRPIGVLGNEQFF
TGTCCCAGCAGACCCATAGGGGTTCTAGGCAATGAGCAGTTCTTC
>-|-|TRBV11-3|TRBJ2-1
CINSLGVSNNEQFF
TGTATCAACAGCTTAGGCGTCTCGAACAATGAGCAGTTCTTC
>TRBD1|-|TRBV13|TRBJ2-3
CANSLNPGQGAVRQYF
TGTGCCAACAGCCTCAATCCGGGACAGGGGGCTGTTAGGCAGTATTTT
>-|-|TRBV20-1|TRBJ1-1
CSAREVLDQGAFF
TGCAGTGCTAGAGAGGTCCTGGACCAGGGGGCTTTCTTT
>-|-|TRBV12-3/TRBV12-4|TRBJ1-2
CAGIRRGSHNYGYTF
TGTGCCGGCATCAGGCGGGGGTCCCATAACTATGGCTACACCTTC
>-|-|TRBV6-5|TRBJ2-7
CVSSGGLNEQYF
TGTGTCAGCAGTGGTGGACTAAACGAGCAGTACTTC
>-|-|TRBV10-1|TRBJ2-6
CATPAGSETWANVLTF
TGCGCCACCCCTGCGGGTAGCGAAACATGGGCCAACGTCCTAACTTTC
>-|many|TRBV6-6|TRBJ1-3
CASTTGGLGNTIYF
TGTGCCAGCACCACCGGGGGTCTTGGAAACACCATATATTTT